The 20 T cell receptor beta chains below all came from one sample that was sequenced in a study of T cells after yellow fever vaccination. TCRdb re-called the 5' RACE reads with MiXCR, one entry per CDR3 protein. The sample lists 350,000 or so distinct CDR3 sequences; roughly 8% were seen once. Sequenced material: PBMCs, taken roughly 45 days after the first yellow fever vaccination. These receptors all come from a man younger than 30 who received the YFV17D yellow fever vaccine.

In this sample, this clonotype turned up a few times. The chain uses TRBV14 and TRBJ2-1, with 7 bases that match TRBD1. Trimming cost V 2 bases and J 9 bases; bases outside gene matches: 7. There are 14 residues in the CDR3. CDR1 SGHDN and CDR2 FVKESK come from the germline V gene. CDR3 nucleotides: TGTGCCAGCAGCCAAACGACAGGGTATGGTGAGCAGTTCTTC. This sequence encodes CASSQTTGYGEQFF.

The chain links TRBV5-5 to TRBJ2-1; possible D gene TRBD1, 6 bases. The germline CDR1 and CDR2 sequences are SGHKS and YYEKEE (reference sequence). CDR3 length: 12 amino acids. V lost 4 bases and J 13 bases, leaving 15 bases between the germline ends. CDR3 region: CASSEIGQRQFF. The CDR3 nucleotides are TGTGCCAGCAGCGAGATCGGACAGAGACAGTTCTTC. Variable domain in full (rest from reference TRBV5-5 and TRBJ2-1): DAGVTQSPTHLIKTRGQQVTLRCSPISGHKSVSWYQQVLGQGPQFIFQYYEKEERGRGNFPDRFSARQFPNYSSELNVNALLLGDSALYLCASSEIGQRQFFGPGTRLTVL.

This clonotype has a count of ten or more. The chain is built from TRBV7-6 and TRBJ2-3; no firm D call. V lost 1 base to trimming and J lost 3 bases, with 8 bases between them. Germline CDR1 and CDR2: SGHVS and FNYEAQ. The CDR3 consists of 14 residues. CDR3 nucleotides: TGTGCCAGCAGCTTAGGTCTGCCGACAGATACGCAGTATTTT. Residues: CASSLGLPTDTQYF.

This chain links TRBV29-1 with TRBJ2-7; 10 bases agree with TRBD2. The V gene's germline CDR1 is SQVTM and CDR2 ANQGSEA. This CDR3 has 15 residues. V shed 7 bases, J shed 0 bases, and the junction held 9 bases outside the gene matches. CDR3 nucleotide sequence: TGCAGCGCATACGAGCGGGGGGGAGGCTCCTACGAGCAGTACTTC. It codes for CSAYERGGGSYEQYF.

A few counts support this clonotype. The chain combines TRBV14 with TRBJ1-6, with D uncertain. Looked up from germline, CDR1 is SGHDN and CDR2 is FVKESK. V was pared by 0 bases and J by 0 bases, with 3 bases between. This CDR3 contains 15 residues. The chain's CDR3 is CASSQDISYNSPLHF. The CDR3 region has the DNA TGTGCCAGCAGCCAAGACATCTCCTATAATTCACCCCTCCACTTT.

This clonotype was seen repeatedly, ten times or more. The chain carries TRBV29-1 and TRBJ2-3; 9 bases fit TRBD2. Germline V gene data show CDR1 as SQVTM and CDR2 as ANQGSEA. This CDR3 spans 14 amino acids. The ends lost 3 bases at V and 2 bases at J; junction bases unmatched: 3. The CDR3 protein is CSVDLAGPTDTQYF. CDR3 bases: TGCAGCGTTGACCTAGCGGGGCCCACAGATACGCAGTATTTT.

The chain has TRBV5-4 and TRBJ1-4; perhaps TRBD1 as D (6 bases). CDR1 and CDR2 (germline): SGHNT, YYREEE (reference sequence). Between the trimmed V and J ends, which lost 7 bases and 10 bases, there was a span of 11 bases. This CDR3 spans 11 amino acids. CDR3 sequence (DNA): TGTGCCAGCGGGGGCGACGGAAAACTGTTTTTT. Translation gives CASGGDGKLFF.

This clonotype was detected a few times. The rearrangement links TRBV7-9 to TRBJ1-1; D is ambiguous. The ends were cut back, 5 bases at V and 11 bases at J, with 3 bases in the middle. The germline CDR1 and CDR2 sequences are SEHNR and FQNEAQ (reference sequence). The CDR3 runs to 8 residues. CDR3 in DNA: TGTGCCAGCAGCCGTGCTTTCTTT. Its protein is CASSRAFF.

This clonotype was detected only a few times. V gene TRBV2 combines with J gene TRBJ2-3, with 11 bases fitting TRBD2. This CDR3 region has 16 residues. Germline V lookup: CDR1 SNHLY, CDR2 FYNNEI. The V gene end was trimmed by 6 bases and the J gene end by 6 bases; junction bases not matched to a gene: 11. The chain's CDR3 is CASRFTLAGGPDTQYF. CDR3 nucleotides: TGTGCCAGCAGGTTCACCCTAGCGGGGGGCCCCGATACGCAGTATTTT.

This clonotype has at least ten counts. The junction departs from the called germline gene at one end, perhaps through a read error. The CDR3: CASSYGGTDGKLFF. In DNA form, the CDR3 reads TGTGCCAGCAGCTATGGGGGGACAGACGGGAAGCTGTTTTTT. The gene calls are TRBV7-2 and TRBJ2-2; tentative D call: TRBD1 (7 bases). The CDR3 contains 14 residues. Germline V gene sequence: CDR1 SGHTA, CDR2 FQGNSA.

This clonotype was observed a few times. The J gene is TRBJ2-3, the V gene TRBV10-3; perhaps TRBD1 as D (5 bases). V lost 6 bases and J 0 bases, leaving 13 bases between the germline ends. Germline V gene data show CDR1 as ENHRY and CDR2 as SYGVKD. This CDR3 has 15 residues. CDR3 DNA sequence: TGTGCCATCAGCAAGACGGACACTAGCACAGATACGCAGTATTTT. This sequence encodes CAISKTDTSTDTQYF.

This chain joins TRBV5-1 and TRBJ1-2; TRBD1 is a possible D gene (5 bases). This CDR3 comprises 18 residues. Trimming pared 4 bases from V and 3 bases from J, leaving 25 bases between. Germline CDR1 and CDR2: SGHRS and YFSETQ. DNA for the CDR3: TGCGCCAGCAGCCCCAACGATTTAACAGGAATAATCGACTATGGCTACACCTTC. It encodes CASSPNDLTGIIDYGYTF.

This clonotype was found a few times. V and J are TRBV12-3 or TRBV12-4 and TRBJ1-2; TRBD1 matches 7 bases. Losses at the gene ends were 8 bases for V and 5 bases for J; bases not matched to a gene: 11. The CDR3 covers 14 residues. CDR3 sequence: CASGRSGGIYGYTF. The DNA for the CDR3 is TGTGCCAGCGGACGCTCAGGGGGGATTTATGGCTACACCTTC.

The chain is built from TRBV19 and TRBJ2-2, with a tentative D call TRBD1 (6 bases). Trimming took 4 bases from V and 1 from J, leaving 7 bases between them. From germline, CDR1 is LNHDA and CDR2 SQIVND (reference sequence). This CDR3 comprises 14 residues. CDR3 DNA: TGTGCCAGTAGTACGACAGGGAACACCGGGGAGCTGTTTTTT. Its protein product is CASSTTGNTGELFF.

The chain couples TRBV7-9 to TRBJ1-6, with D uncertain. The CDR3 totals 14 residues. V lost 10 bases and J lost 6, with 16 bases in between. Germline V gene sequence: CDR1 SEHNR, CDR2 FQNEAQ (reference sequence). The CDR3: CATPLGGSNSPLHF. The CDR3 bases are TGTGCCACCCCCCTAGGAGGGAGTAATTCACCCCTCCACTTT. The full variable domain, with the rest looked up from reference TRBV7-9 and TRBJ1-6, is DTGVSQNPRHKITKRGQNVTFRCDPISEHNRLYWYRQTLGQGPEFLTYFQNEAQLEKSRLLSDRFSAERPKGSFSTLEIQRTEQGDSAMYLCATPLGGSNSPLHFGNGTRLTVT.

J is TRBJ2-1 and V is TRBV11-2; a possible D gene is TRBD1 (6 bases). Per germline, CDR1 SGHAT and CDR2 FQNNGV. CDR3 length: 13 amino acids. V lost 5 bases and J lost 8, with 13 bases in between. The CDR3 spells CASSPAGVYEQFF. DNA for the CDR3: TGTGCCAGCAGCCCAGCAGGGGTGTATGAGCAGTTCTTC.

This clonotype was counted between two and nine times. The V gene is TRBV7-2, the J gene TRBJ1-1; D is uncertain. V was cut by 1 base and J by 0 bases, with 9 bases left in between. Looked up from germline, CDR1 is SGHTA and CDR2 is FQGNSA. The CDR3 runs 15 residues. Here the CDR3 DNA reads TGTGCCAGCAGCTTAGAATACGGGGTGAACACTGAAGCTTTCTTT. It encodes CASSLEYGVNTEAFF.

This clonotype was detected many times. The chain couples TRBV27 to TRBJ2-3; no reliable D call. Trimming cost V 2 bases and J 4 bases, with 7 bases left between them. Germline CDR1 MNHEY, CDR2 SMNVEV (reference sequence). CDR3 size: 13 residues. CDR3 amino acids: CASSLPGSDTQYF. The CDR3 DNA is TGTGCCAGCAGTTTACCCGGGTCAGATACGCAGTATTTT.

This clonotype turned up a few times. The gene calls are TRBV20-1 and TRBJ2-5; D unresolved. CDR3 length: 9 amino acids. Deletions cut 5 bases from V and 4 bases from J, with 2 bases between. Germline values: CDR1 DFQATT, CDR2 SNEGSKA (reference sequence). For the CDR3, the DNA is TGCAGTGCTTTAGAGACCCAGTACTTC. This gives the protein CSALETQYF.

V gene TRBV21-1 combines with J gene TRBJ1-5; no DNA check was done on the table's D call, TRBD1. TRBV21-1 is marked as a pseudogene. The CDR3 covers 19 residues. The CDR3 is CASSKALGQALYSNQPQHF. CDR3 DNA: TGTGCCAGCAGCAAAGCGCTTGGACAGGCCCTTTATAGCAATCAGCCCCAGCATTTT.